These 3 T cell receptor beta chains share one sample of origin, sequenced in a study of T-cell memory formation after mild COVID-19. One entry per CDR3 protein, called by TCRdb with MiXCR from the 5' RACE reads. The data hold just under 150,000 distinct CDR3 sequences, with 15% to 20% observed a single time. Sequenced: PBMCs or a T cell subset sorted from them (not recorded which). The source is an adult woman who had mild COVID-19 (a few samples of this study predate the infection). Cell type and time point are not known.

This clonotype was detected a few times. The V gene is TRBV24-1, the J gene TRBJ1-1; D is perhaps TRBD1 (5 bases). The V gene's germline CDR1 is KGHDR and CDR2 SFDVKD. The CDR3 covers 13 residues. The V gene lost 0 bases and the J gene lost 10 bases, with 11 bases spanning the gap. The CDR3 loop reads CATSDLESQGAFF. Here the CDR3 DNA reads TGTGCCACCAGTGATTTGGAGTCCCAGGGAGCTTTCTTT.

This clonotype has a handful of counts. This chain links TRBV5-1 with TRBJ2-1; D perhaps matches TRBD2 (6 bases). The germline gives CDR1 SGHRS, CDR2 YFSETQ. Trimming took 3 bases from V and 5 from J, leaving 12 bases between them. This CDR3 spans 14 amino acids. In DNA form, the CDR3 reads TGCGCCAGCAGCTGGACTACCAAAAACAATGAGCAGTTCTTC. As protein: CASSWTTKNNEQFF. Using reference TRBV5-1 and TRBJ2-1 for the parts outside the CDR3, the full variable domain is KAGVTQTPRYLIKTRGQQVTLSCSPISGHRSVSWYQQTPGQGLQFLFEYFSETQRNKGNFPGRFSGRQFSNSRSEMNVSTLELGDSALYLCASSWTTKNNEQFFGPGTRLTVL.

This clonotype was observed a few times. The chain is built from TRBV11-3 and TRBJ2-5, with a tentative D call TRBD2 (7 bases). With 2 bases removed from V and 2 bases from J, the gap between germline ends came to 12 bases. The length of the CDR3 is 15 residues. Germline V gene sequence: CDR1 SGHNT, CDR2 YENEEA. CDR3 DNA sequence: TGTGCCAGCAGCTTAAAGGGAGGGACACAAGAGACCCAGTACTTC. This encodes CASSLKGGTQETQYF. Full variable domain (rest looked up from reference TRBV11-3 and TRBJ2-5): EAGVVQSPRYKIIEKKQPVAFWCNPISGHNTLYWYLQNLGQGPELLIRYENEEAVDDSQLPKDRFSAERLKGVDSTLKIQPAELGDSAVYLCASSLKGGTQETQYFGPGTRLLVL.